Listed below are T cell receptor beta chains from one sample, sequenced in a study of cytomegalovirus exposure and HLA in healthy donors. Assay: immunoSEQ multiplex PCR; the TCRdb copy retains only in-frame clones and omits some. Of 120,000 or so clones listed, around 69% are singletons. Sequencing was done on a sample of PBMCs. The receptors originated from a woman aged 40-49 years in good health and CMV-seropositive. Both conserved end residues are part of each CDR3. D genes are given only for firm matches. A row's size may be missing; if present it is once, few, many or a size class.

j_call: TRBJ2-3
clone_size: once
cdr3_length: 16
v_call: TRBV2
d_call: TRBD2
cdr3_nt: TGTGCCAGCAGTGAACGTCTAGCGGGGGGGCCTCAAACGCAGTATTTT
cdr3_aa: CASSERLAGGPQTQYF

j_call: TRBJ1-1
clone_size: few
cdr3_length: 13
v_call: TRBV4-3
d_call: .
cdr3_nt: TGCGCCAGCAGCCAAGGTGAAGCAACTGAAGCTTTCTTT
cdr3_aa: CASSQGEATEAFF

j_call: TRBJ2-5
clone_size: once
cdr3_length: 14
v_call: TRBV19
d_call: TRBD2
cdr3_nt: TGTGCCAGTCGCGAAGCGGGGGGAAAAGAGACCCAGTACTTC
cdr3_aa: CASREAGGKETQYF

j_call: TRBJ2-7
clone_size: .
cdr3_length: 14
v_call: TRBV9
d_call: .
cdr3_nt: TGTGCCAGCAGCCCCACCCCCCTATCCTACGAGCAGTACTTC
cdr3_aa: CASSPTPLSYEQYF

j_call: TRBJ1-5
clone_size: .
cdr3_length: 13
v_call: TRBV29-1
d_call: TRBD1
cdr3_nt: TGCAGCGTTGGGACAGGGGACTATCAGCCCCAGCATTTT
cdr3_aa: CSVGTGDYQPQHF

j_call: TRBJ2-5
clone_size: .
cdr3_length: 17
v_call: TRBV12-5
d_call: TRBD2
cdr3_nt: TGTGCTAGTGGTTTGGTACGGGGGGGCGCGGGCAAAGAGACCCAGTACTTC
cdr3_aa: CASGLVRGGAGKETQYF

j_call: TRBJ2-1
clone_size: .
cdr3_length: 13
v_call: TRBV7-3
d_call: .
cdr3_nt: TGTGCCAGCAGCTCACAGGGTTACAATGAGCAGTTCTTC
cdr3_aa: CASSSQGYNEQFF

j_call: TRBJ2-1
clone_size: once
cdr3_length: 17
v_call: TRBV13
d_call: TRBD2
cdr3_nt: TGTGCCAGCAGCCTGGCGGGGGTCGGGGGGGAAGACAATGAGCAGTTCTTC
cdr3_aa: CASSLAGVGGEDNEQFF

j_call: TRBJ2-1
clone_size: .
cdr3_length: 17
v_call: TRBV4-2
d_call: .
cdr3_nt: TGTGCCAGCAGCCAAGGCCGGGACACGAGCTCCTACAATGAGCAGTTCTTC
cdr3_aa: CASSQGRDTSSYNEQFF

j_call: TRBJ2-6
clone_size: .
cdr3_length: 16
v_call: TRBV18
d_call: TRBD2
cdr3_nt: TGTGCCAGCTCACCAATGGGAGGGACTGGGGCCAACGTCCTGACTTTC
cdr3_aa: CASSPMGGTGANVLTF

j_call: TRBJ1-1
clone_size: .
cdr3_length: 15
v_call: TRBV6-6
d_call: TRBD1
cdr3_nt: TGTGCCAGCAGTTTCGACAGGGCCGTAAACACTGAAGCTTTCTTT
cdr3_aa: CASSFDRAVNTEAFF

j_call: TRBJ2-7
clone_size: .
cdr3_length: 13
v_call: TRBV6-1
d_call: .
cdr3_nt: TGTGCCAGCAGTGAAAACAGGGTGCGCGAGCAGTACTTC
cdr3_aa: CASSENRVREQYF

j_call: TRBJ2-2
clone_size: .
cdr3_length: 15
v_call: TRBV9
d_call: TRBD2
cdr3_nt: TGTGCCAGCAGCTTCCTGGTAGCGGGAACCGGGGAGCTGTTTTTT
cdr3_aa: CASSFLVAGTGELFF

j_call: TRBJ1-2
clone_size: few
cdr3_length: 14
v_call: TRBV5-6
d_call: .
cdr3_nt: TGTGCCAGCAGCCCCGCAAGGGGAGGATATGGCTACACCTTC
cdr3_aa: CASSPARGGYGYTF

j_call: TRBJ1-5
clone_size: .
cdr3_length: 14
v_call: TRBV7-6
d_call: .
cdr3_nt: TGTGCCAGCAGCCTAGCGGGCAGCAATCAGCCCCAGCATTTT
cdr3_aa: CASSLAGSNQPQHF

j_call: TRBJ2-5
clone_size: .
cdr3_length: 16
v_call: TRBV4-3
d_call: TRBD2
cdr3_nt: TGCGCCAGCAGCCAATGGGGGGCTAGCGGGGTGGAGACCCAGTACTTC
cdr3_aa: CASSQWGASGVETQYF

j_call: TRBJ2-1
clone_size: .
cdr3_length: 14
v_call: TRBV7-3
d_call: TRBD1
cdr3_nt: TGTGCCAGCAGCTCATACGACAGGGGGGATGAGCAGTTCTTC
cdr3_aa: CASSSYDRGDEQFF

j_call: TRBJ2-7
clone_size: .
cdr3_length: 13
v_call: TRBV15
d_call: TRBD1
cdr3_nt: TGTGCCACCAGCAGGGACAGGGGCTACGAGCAGTACTTC
cdr3_aa: CATSRDRGYEQYF

j_call: TRBJ1-1
clone_size: .
cdr3_length: 13
v_call: TRBV15
d_call: TRBD1
cdr3_nt: TGTGCCACCAGCAGAGAGCTAGGGGGCCAAGCTTTCTTT
cdr3_aa: CATSRELGGQAFF

j_call: TRBJ1-2
clone_size: .
cdr3_length: 17
v_call: TRBV5-1
d_call: TRBD1
cdr3_nt: TGCGCCAGCAGCTCTAACCGAGGACAGGGGCTTAACTATGGCTACACCTTC
cdr3_aa: CASSSNRGQGLNYGYTF

j_call: TRBJ2-3
clone_size: .
cdr3_length: 15
v_call: TRBV15
d_call: TRBD2
cdr3_nt: TGTGCCACCAGCAGACTAGCGGGGGGGTTGGATACGCAGTATTTT
cdr3_aa: CATSRLAGGLDTQYF

j_call: TRBJ1-5
clone_size: .
cdr3_length: 15
v_call: TRBV6-1
d_call: .
cdr3_nt: TGTGCCAGCTTACAGGGCTCTAGTAGCAATCAGCCCCAGCATTTT
cdr3_aa: CASLQGSSSNQPQHF

j_call: TRBJ1-4
clone_size: few
cdr3_length: 15
v_call: TRBV6-5
d_call: .
cdr3_nt: TGTGCCAGCAGCGACCGGGGGGCTGCTAATGAAAAACTGTTTTTT
cdr3_aa: CASSDRGAANEKLFF

j_call: TRBJ2-2
clone_size: .
cdr3_length: 15
v_call: TRBV7-9
d_call: TRBD1
cdr3_nt: TGTGCCAGCAGCTTGGGGGACAGAAACACCGGGGAGCTGTTTTTT
cdr3_aa: CASSLGDRNTGELFF

j_call: TRBJ1-1
clone_size: .
cdr3_length: 14
v_call: TRBV7-8
d_call: .
cdr3_nt: TGTGCCAGCAGCTTAGAGCGGGGGAACACTGAAGCTTTCTTT
cdr3_aa: CASSLERGNTEAFF

j_call: TRBJ1-2
clone_size: .
cdr3_length: 13
v_call: TRBV14
d_call: .
cdr3_nt: TGTGCCAGCAGCCAAGTAAGGACAAAAGGCTACACCTTC
cdr3_aa: CASSQVRTKGYTF

j_call: TRBJ1-1
clone_size: .
cdr3_length: 13
v_call: TRBV7-2
d_call: .
cdr3_nt: TGTGCCAGCAGCTTAGTTGTACAGGCTGAAGCTTTCTTT
cdr3_aa: CASSLVVQAEAFF

j_call: TRBJ1-2
clone_size: once
cdr3_length: 15
v_call: TRBV5-4
d_call: .
cdr3_nt: TGTGCCAGCAGCGGCGAGATGGGAGTGTGGGATGGCTACACCTTC
cdr3_aa: CASSGEMGVWDGYTF

j_call: TRBJ1-2
clone_size: .
cdr3_length: 12
v_call: TRBV5-1
d_call: .
cdr3_nt: TGCGCCAGCAGCTTACAGGATCGCGGCTACACCTTC
cdr3_aa: CASSLQDRGYTF

j_call: TRBJ2-5
clone_size: .
cdr3_length: 14
v_call: TRBV5-6
d_call: TRBD1
cdr3_nt: TGTGCCAGCAGCTTTGCAGGGGGCCAAGAGACCCAGTACTTC
cdr3_aa: CASSFAGGQETQYF

j_call: TRBJ2-4
clone_size: .
cdr3_length: 20
v_call: TRBV10-3
d_call: TRBD2
cdr3_nt: TGTGCCATCAGCGCTGATAGGACTAGCGGGGGCAAACTAGCCAAAAACATTCAGTACTTC
cdr3_aa: CAISADRTSGGKLAKNIQYF

j_call: TRBJ1-5
clone_size: .
cdr3_length: 15
v_call: TRBV6-6
d_call: TRBD1
cdr3_nt: TGTGCCAGCAGACAGGGGAGATTGGGCAATCAGCCCCAGCATTTT
cdr3_aa: CASRQGRLGNQPQHF

j_call: TRBJ1-6
clone_size: .
cdr3_length: 16
v_call: TRBV7-2
d_call: TRBD1
cdr3_nt: TGTGCCAGCAGCTCACACCGGGACAGGGCGCTATCACCCCTCCACTTT
cdr3_aa: CASSSHRDRALSPLHF

j_call: TRBJ1-4
clone_size: .
cdr3_length: 15
v_call: TRBV18
d_call: TRBD1
cdr3_nt: TGTGCCAGCTCAACGACAGGGGGAGTATATGAAAAACTGTTTTTT
cdr3_aa: CASSTTGGVYEKLFF

j_call: TRBJ2-5
clone_size: .
cdr3_length: 14
v_call: TRBV13
d_call: TRBD2
cdr3_nt: TGTGCCAGCAGCCCGCGGGGGGGTTCGGAGACCCAGTACTTC
cdr3_aa: CASSPRGGSETQYF

j_call: TRBJ1-2
clone_size: .
cdr3_length: 13
v_call: TRBV5-6
d_call: .
cdr3_nt: TGTGCCAGCAGCTTGTGGGCGCCCTATGGCTACACCTTC
cdr3_aa: CASSLWAPYGYTF

j_call: TRBJ1-5
clone_size: .
cdr3_length: 15
v_call: TRBV6-5
d_call: TRBD1
cdr3_nt: TGTGCCAGCAGTCCAAGACAGGGGAGTTTGACGCCCCAGCATTTT
cdr3_aa: CASSPRQGSLTPQHF

j_call: TRBJ1-1
clone_size: .
cdr3_length: 12
v_call: TRBV28
d_call: .
cdr3_nt: TGTGCCAGTCTCCAGGTAGGCACTGAAGCTTTCTTT
cdr3_aa: CASLQVGTEAFF

j_call: TRBJ2-3
clone_size: .
cdr3_length: 14
v_call: TRBV5-4
d_call: .
cdr3_nt: TGTGCCAGCAGCTTGGCTATACGCACAGATACGCAGTATTTT
cdr3_aa: CASSLAIRTDTQYF

j_call: TRBJ1-5
clone_size: .
cdr3_length: 13
v_call: TRBV2
d_call: .
cdr3_nt: TGTGCCAGCAGTCCATCGGGGAATCAGCCCCAGCATTTT
cdr3_aa: CASSPSGNQPQHF

j_call: TRBJ1-6
clone_size: .
cdr3_length: 14
v_call: TRBV2
d_call: .
cdr3_nt: TGTGCCAGCAGTGTGACAGGAAGATATTCACCCCTCCACTTT
cdr3_aa: CASSVTGRYSPLHF

j_call: TRBJ1-1
clone_size: .
cdr3_length: 14
v_call: TRBV11-2
d_call: TRBD1
cdr3_nt: TGTGCCAGCAGCTTAAGGGGGCGCGGGACTGAAGCTTTCTTT
cdr3_aa: CASSLRGRGTEAFF

j_call: TRBJ1-2
clone_size: .
cdr3_length: 17
v_call: TRBV11-2
d_call: TRBD1
cdr3_nt: TGTGCCAGCAGCTTAGACCGGGACAGGGAAGGAGACTATGGCTACACCTTC
cdr3_aa: CASSLDRDREGDYGYTF

j_call: TRBJ2-6
clone_size: .
cdr3_length: 16
v_call: TRBV7-9
d_call: .
cdr3_nt: TGTGCCAGCAGCTCTTCGGGGTTCTCTGGGGCCAACGTCCTGACTTTC
cdr3_aa: CASSSSGFSGANVLTF

j_call: TRBJ1-1
clone_size: .
cdr3_length: 15
v_call: TRBV7-8
d_call: TRBD1
cdr3_nt: TGTGCCAGCAGCGAAAAACAGGGGGTGGGCACTGAAGCTTTCTTT
cdr3_aa: CASSEKQGVGTEAFF

j_call: TRBJ2-3
clone_size: .
cdr3_length: 16
v_call: TRBV5-4
d_call: TRBD2
cdr3_nt: TGTGCCAGCAGCTCCGGGACTAGCCGGAGCACAGATACGCAGTATTTT
cdr3_aa: CASSSGTSRSTDTQYF

j_call: TRBJ2-3
clone_size: few
cdr3_length: 12
v_call: TRBV11-1
d_call: .
cdr3_nt: TGTGCCAGCAGCCCGGGGAGGGATACGCAGTATTTT
cdr3_aa: CASSPGRDTQYF

j_call: TRBJ1-1
clone_size: .
cdr3_length: 14
v_call: TRBV10-3
d_call: .
cdr3_nt: TGTGCCATCAGTGAGGGACTAGGGGAGGCTGAAGCTTTCTTT
cdr3_aa: CAISEGLGEAEAFF

j_call: TRBJ1-1
clone_size: .
cdr3_length: 13
v_call: TRBV19
d_call: .
cdr3_nt: TGTGCCAGTAGTGTCACAGGTGGCACTGAAGCTTTCTTT
cdr3_aa: CASSVTGGTEAFF

j_call: TRBJ1-1
clone_size: .
cdr3_length: 15
v_call: TRBV9
d_call: .
cdr3_nt: TGTGCCAGCAGCGTAACTGGGACGGAGGGCACTGAAGCTTTCTTT
cdr3_aa: CASSVTGTEGTEAFF

j_call: TRBJ2-7
clone_size: .
cdr3_length: 14
v_call: TRBV6-5
d_call: TRBD1
cdr3_nt: TGTGCCAGCAGTCAAGGGACAGCCTCCTACGAGCAGTACTTC
cdr3_aa: CASSQGTASYEQYF

j_call: TRBJ2-5
clone_size: .
cdr3_length: 14
v_call: TRBV7-2
d_call: TRBD2
cdr3_nt: TGTGCCAGCAGCTTAGGACTAGCTCTCGAGACCCAGTACTTC
cdr3_aa: CASSLGLALETQYF

j_call: TRBJ1-3
clone_size: .
cdr3_length: 14
v_call: TRBV7-2
d_call: .
cdr3_nt: TGTGCCAGCAGCTTCGGGTCGGAAGGAAACACCATATATTTT
cdr3_aa: CASSFGSEGNTIYF

j_call: TRBJ1-2
clone_size: .
cdr3_length: 14
v_call: TRBV6-1
d_call: TRBD1
cdr3_nt: TGTGCCAGCAGCGTACAGGGGAGCGTCTATGGCTACACCTTC
cdr3_aa: CASSVQGSVYGYTF